Presented here are 20 T cell receptor beta chains from one specimen sequenced in a study of cytomegalovirus exposure and HLA in healthy donors. PCR involved 60 Vbeta and 13 Jbeta primers. The data were produced by immunoSEQ multiplex PCR, yet TCRdb's version contains in-frame clones alone and is incomplete. The data contain tens of thousands of clones, 77% of them seen just once; the ten biggest clones take up roughly 3%. Material: PBMCs. These TCRs come from a man in his fifties in good health and CMV-seropositive.

The V call is TRBV4-1, the J call TRBJ2-3; 12 nucleotides agree with TRBD2. V was pared by 0 bases and J by 5 bases, with 6 bases of the junction left unmatched. CDR1 and CDR2 (germline): MGHRA, YSYEKL. The CDR3 extends over 17 amino acids. This CDR3 is CASSQEIWTSGVDTQYF. As DNA, the CDR3 is TGCGCCAGCAGCCAAGAAATATGGACTAGCGGGGTAGATACGCAGTATTTT.

The genes are TRBV11-3 and TRBJ2-3; D perhaps matches TRBD2 (6 bases). V lost 5 bases to trimming and J lost 6 bases, with 15 bases between them. CDR1 and CDR2 (germline): SGHNT, YENEEA. The CDR3 runs 14 residues. As DNA, the CDR3 is TGTGCCAGCAGCGAAGGGACTGCATCCGATACGCAGTATTTT. Translation gives CASSEGTASDTQYF.

This chain connects TRBV19 to TRBJ2-6; D remains unclear. Germline V gene lookup returns CDR1 LNHDA and CDR2 SQIVND (reference sequence). This CDR3 is 15 amino acids long. V dropped 4 bases and J dropped 0 bases, with 7 bases sitting between them. CDR3 residues: CASSTSISGANVLTF. DNA of the CDR3: TGTGCCAGTAGTACCAGTATCTCTGGGGCCAACGTCCTGACTTTC. Using reference TRBV19 and TRBJ2-6 for the parts outside the CDR3, the full variable domain is DGGITQSPKYLFRKEGQNVTLSCEQNLNHDAMYWYRQDPGQGLRLIYYSQIVNDFQKGDIAEGYSVSREKKESFPLTVTSAQKNPTAFYLCASSTSISGANVLTFGAGSRLTVL.

J is TRBJ1-1 and V is TRBV19; TRBD1 aligns across 8 bases. Germline V gene lookup returns CDR1 LNHDA and CDR2 SQIVND (reference sequence). This CDR3 region has 15 residues. Trimming at V came to 3 bases and at J to 3 bases, leaving 6 bases not matched to a gene. The CDR3 nucleotides are TGTGCCAGTAGTATCAGGGGGCGAAGGGACACTGAAGCTTTCTTT. It codes for CASSIRGRRDTEAFF.

V usage is TRBV7-8 and J usage is TRBJ2-3; 9 bases fit TRBD2. The CDR3 loop spans 16 amino acids. Germline-derived CDR1 and CDR2 are SGHVS and FQNEAQ. V lost 3 bases to trimming and J lost 0 bases; unmatched junction nucleotides: 4. CDR3 loop: CASSFNSGGSTDTQYF. In DNA form, the CDR3 reads TGTGCCAGCAGCTTCAATAGCGGGGGAAGCACAGATACGCAGTATTTT.

This sequence joins TRBV7-9 and TRBJ2-1, with 8 bases identical to TRBD1. The ends lost 5 bases at V and 0 bases at J; junction bases unmatched: 6. The CDR3 is made up of 16 amino acids. Germline V CDR1 and CDR2: SEHNR, FQNEAQ (reference sequence). The CDR3 DNA reads as TGTGCCAGCAGCCTACAGACAGGGGCCTCCTACAATGAGCAGTTCTTC. This sequence encodes CASSLQTGASYNEQFF.

The chain combines TRBV19 with TRBJ2-7, with a weak D call TRBD2 (6 bases). V lost 5 bases and J 3 bases, leaving 17 bases between the germline ends. This CDR3 has 15 residues. The germline CDR1 and CDR2 sequences are LNHDA and SQIVND (reference sequence). The CDR3 coding sequence is TGTGCCAGTAGTGCGGGGAGCTCTTCGTTCTACGAGCAGTACTTC. Protein product: CASSAGSSSFYEQYF.

The chain employs TRBV30 and TRBJ1-1; 7 bases match TRBD1. Germline CDR1 GTSNPN, CDR2 SVGIG (reference sequence). After removal of 7 bases from V and 1 base from J, the junction contained 12 bases not matched to a gene. This CDR3 contains 15 residues. DNA of the CDR3: TGTGCCTCCTCACCTCCGACAGGGCAGAACACTGAAGCTTTCTTT. Translating gives CASSPPTGQNTEAFF.

CDR3 bases: TGTGCCAGCTCACCAAACTCGGGTGGCATTCAGTACTTC. This sequence encodes CASSPNSGGIQYF. The rearrangement links TRBV18 to TRBJ2-4, with D unclear. The CDR3 sequence is 13 residues long. Germline V gene lookup returns CDR1 KGHSH and CDR2 LQKENI. Trimming stripped 2 bases from V and 9 bases from J, with 11 bases between.

Points on this clone: Germline is not matched at one junction end, which may reflect a read error. This chain links TRBV7-9 with TRBJ1-1; D uncertain. The germline CDR1 and CDR2 sequences are SEHNR and FQNEAQ (reference sequence). The CDR3 contains 12 residues. CDR3 in amino acids: CSSSLSNTEAFF. In DNA, the CDR3 is TGTTCCAGCAGCCTCTCGAACACTGAAGCTTTCTTT.

In its sample, this clone was seen once. V is TRBV28 and J is TRBJ1-2, with a tentative D call TRBD1 (6 bases). Germline values: CDR1 MDHEN, CDR2 SYDVKM. Trimming cost V 2 bases and J 4 bases, with 14 bases left between them. The CDR3 loop spans 15 amino acids. CDR3 sequence: CASSLVQGFIYGYTF. The CDR3 DNA sequence: TGTGCCAGCAGTTTAGTCCAGGGGTTTATCTATGGCTACACCTTC.

This chain links TRBV6-6 with TRBJ1-5; D gene ambiguous. Germline loops: CDR1 MNHNY, CDR2 SVGAGI (reference sequence). The ends were cut back, 2 bases at V and 4 bases at J, with 12 bases in the middle. The CDR3 is 15 residues long. This CDR3 is CASSYDRTGNQPQHF. CDR3 nucleotides: TGTGCCAGCAGTTACGACCGGACGGGAAATCAGCCCCAGCATTTT.

The chain joins TRBV6-6 to TRBJ2-7, with D maybe TRBD2 (6 bases). Germline CDR1 is MNHNY and CDR2 is SVGAGI (reference sequence). With 0 bases removed from V and 2 bases from J, the gap between germline ends came to 11 bases. This CDR3 has 15 amino acids. CDR3 amino acids: CASSYSTGATYEQYF. CDR3 coding DNA: TGTGCCAGCAGTTACTCAACGGGAGCGACCTACGAGCAGTACTTC.

The rearrangement links TRBV6-6 to TRBJ1-5; no clear D gene. V was trimmed by 7 bases and J by 0 bases, leaving 13 bases between them. The V gene's germline CDR1 is MNHNY and CDR2 SVGAGI (reference sequence). The CDR3 loop spans 15 amino acids. This CDR3 is CASKITDYSNQPQHF. For the CDR3, the DNA is TGTGCCAGCAAAATTACAGATTATAGCAATCAGCCCCAGCATTTT.

Concerning this clone itself: Additional DNA sequences in this sample encode the identical CDR3. The CDR3, as DNA: TGTGCTAGTGGTCCCCGGGATCCAAATCAGCCCCAGCATTTT. Protein product: CASGPRDPNQPQHF. The V gene is TRBV12-5, the J gene TRBJ1-5; D not resolved. The CDR3 is 14 residues long. Per germline, CDR1 LGHNT and CDR2 FRNRAP. Trimming shortened V by 5 bases and J by 4 bases, and 12 bases separated the two germline ends. Full variable domain (remainder filled in from reference TRBV12-5 and TRBJ1-5): DARVTQTPRHKVTEMGQEVTMRCQPILGHNTVFWYRQTMMQGLELLAYFRNRAPLDDSGMPKDRFSAEMPDATLATLKIQPSEPRDSAVYFCASGPRDPNQPQHFGDGTRLSIL.

This chain uses TRBV7-2 with TRBJ1-1; maybe TRBD1 (6 bases). Germline CDR1 SGHTA, CDR2 FQGNSA. The CDR3 contains 15 residues. Trimming took off 6 bases at V and 0 bases at J, with 14 bases between the two ends. CDR3 residues: CASREQGRLNTEAFF. The DNA of the CDR3 is TGTGCCAGCAGGGAACAGGGTCGGTTGAACACTGAAGCTTTCTTT.

This clone was detected once. The chain is built from TRBV4-1 and TRBJ1-3; D may be TRBD1 (5 bases). Trimming shortened V by 4 bases and J by 0 bases, and 16 bases separated the two germline ends. This CDR3 has 17 residues. Looked up from germline, CDR1 is MGHRA and CDR2 is YSYEKL. The CDR3 protein is CASSPGRGGSSGNTIYF. In DNA, the CDR3 is TGCGCCAGCAGCCCAGGTAGGGGCGGTAGCTCTGGAAACACCATATATTTT.

The chain employs TRBV27 and TRBJ2-1, with TRBD2 identical over 15 bases. This CDR3 has 20 residues. Germline V gene sequence: CDR1 MNHEY, CDR2 SMNVEV (reference sequence). V lost 5 bases to trimming and J lost 4 bases; unmatched junction nucleotides: 15. The CDR3 coding sequence is TGTGCCAGCAGTCCAACGCCACGGACAGGACTAGCGGGAGGGTACAATGAGCAGTTCTTC. This translates into CASSPTPRTGLAGGYNEQFF.

This clone was observed a handful of times. This chain joins TRBV11-2 and TRBJ2-3; 8 positions agree with TRBD2. V was pared by 5 bases and J by 1 base, with 14 bases of the junction left unmatched. This CDR3 contains 18 residues. Germline V lookup: CDR1 SGHAT, CDR2 FQNNGV. The CDR3, as DNA: TGTGCCAGCAGCCAGATCATTCTGGCGGGAGGTCGCACAGATACGCAGTATTTT. Its protein is CASSQIILAGGRTDTQYF.

There are a few counts of this clone. The chain carries TRBV19 and TRBJ1-2; no definite D call. Trimming took off 1 base at V and 4 bases at J, with 4 bases between the two ends. Germline loops: CDR1 LNHDA, CDR2 SQIVND (reference sequence). The CDR3 consists of 12 residues. CDR3 DNA sequence: TGTGCCAGTAGTATAGTCAGCTATGGCTACACCTTC. It encodes CASSIVSYGYTF. Full variable domain (outside the CDR3, taken from reference TRBV19 and TRBJ1-2): DGGITQSPKYLFRKEGQNVTLSCEQNLNHDAMYWYRQDPGQGLRLIYYSQIVNDFQKGDIAEGYSVSREKKESFPLTVTSAQKNPTAFYLCASSIVSYGYTFGSGTRLTVV.